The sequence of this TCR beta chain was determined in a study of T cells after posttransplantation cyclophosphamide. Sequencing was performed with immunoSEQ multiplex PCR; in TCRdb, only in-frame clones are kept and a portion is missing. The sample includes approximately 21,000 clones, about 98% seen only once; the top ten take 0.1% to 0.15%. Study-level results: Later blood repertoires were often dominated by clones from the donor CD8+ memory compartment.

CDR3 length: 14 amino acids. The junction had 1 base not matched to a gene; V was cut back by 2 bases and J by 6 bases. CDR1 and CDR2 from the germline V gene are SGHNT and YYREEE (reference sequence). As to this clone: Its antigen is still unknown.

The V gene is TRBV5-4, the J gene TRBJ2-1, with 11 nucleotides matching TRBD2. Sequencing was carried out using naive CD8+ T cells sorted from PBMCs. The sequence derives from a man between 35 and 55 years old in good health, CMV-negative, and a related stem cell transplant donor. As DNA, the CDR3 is TGTGCCAGCAGCTTCCTAGCGGGGGGCAATGAGCAGTTCTTC. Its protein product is CASSFLAGGNEQFF.